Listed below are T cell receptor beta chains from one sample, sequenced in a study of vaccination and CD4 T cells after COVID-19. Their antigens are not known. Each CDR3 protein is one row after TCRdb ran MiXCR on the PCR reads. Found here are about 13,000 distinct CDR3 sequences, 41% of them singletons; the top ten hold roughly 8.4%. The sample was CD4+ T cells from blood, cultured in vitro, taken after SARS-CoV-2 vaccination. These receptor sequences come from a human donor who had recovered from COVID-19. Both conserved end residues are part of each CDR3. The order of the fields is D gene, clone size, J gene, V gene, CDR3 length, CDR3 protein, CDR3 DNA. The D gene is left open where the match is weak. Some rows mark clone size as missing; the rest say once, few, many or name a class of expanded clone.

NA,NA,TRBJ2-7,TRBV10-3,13,CAISEEVAGGSYF,NA
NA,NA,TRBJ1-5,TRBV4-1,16,CASSQDGGLGNQPQHF,TGCGCCAGCAGCCAAGATGGAGGGCTTGGCAATCAGCCCCAGCATTTT
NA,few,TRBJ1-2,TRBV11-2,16,CASSSRRGLDDYGYTF,TGTGCCAGCAGCTCCCGTAGGGGCCTGGACGACTATGGCTACACCTTC
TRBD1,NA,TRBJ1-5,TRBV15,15,CATSRRTGDGQPQHF,TGTGCCACCAGCAGGAGGACAGGGGACGGTCAGCCCCAGCATTTT
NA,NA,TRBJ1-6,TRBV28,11,CASRKSSPLHF,TGTGCCAGCAGGAAGAGTTCACCCCTCCACTTT
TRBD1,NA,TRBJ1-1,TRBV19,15,CASSFRQTGYTEAFF,TGTGCCAGTAGTTTCCGACAGACAGGGTACACTGAAGCTTTCTTT
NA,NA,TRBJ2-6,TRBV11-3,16,CASSPIQFAGANVLTF,TGTGCCAGCAGCCCCATCCAGTTTGCTGGGGCCAACGTCCTGACTTTC
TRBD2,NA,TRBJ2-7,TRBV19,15,CASSILTSGGYEQYF,TGTGCCAGTAGTATTCTAACTAGCGGGGGCTACGAGCAGTACTTC
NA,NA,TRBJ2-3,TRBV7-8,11,CASSLEDTQYF,TGTGCCAGCAGCTTAGAGGATACGCAGTATTTT
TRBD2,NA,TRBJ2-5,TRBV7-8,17,CASSLFTSGGRREAQYF,TGTGCCAGCAGCTTATTTACTAGCGGGGGAAGGAGAGAGGCCCAGTACTTC
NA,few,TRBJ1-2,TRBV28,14,CASSYQTGFRGYTF,TGTGCCAGCAGCTATCAAACAGGGTTTAGGGGCTACACCTTC
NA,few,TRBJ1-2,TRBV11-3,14,CASSFGTDLYGYTF,TGTGCCAGCAGCTTTGGTACGGACCTCTATGGCTACACCTTC
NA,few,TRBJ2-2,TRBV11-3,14,CASSLYRVTGELFF,TGTGCCAGCAGCTTGTACAGGGTCACCGGGGAGCTGTTTTTT
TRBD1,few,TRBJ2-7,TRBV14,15,CASSRETGSAYEQYF,TGTGCCAGCAGCCGAGAGACAGGGAGTGCCTACGAGCAGTACTTC
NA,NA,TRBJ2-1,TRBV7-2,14,CASIESASYNEQFF,TGTGCCAGCATCGAAAGTGCCTCCTACAATGAGCAGTTCTTC
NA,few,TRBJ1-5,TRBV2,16,CASSGQVTMGNQPQHF,TGTGCCAGCAGTGGACAGGTCACAATGGGCAATCAGCCCCAGCATTTT
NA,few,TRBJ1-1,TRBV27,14,CASSLRRLNTEAFF,TGTGCCAGCAGTTTACGCAGGCTGAACACTGAAGCTTTCTTT
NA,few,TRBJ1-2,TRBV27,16,CASSLSFGFRNDGYTF,TGTGCCAGCAGTTTATCGTTCGGGTTCAGGAACGATGGCTACACCTTC
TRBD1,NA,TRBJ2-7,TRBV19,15,CASSIGGQGLYEQYF,TGTGCCAGTAGTATTGGGGGACAGGGGCTGTACGAGCAGTACTTC